Presented here are 15 T cell receptor beta chains from one specimen sequenced in a study of shared T cell receptors in the human thymus. Sequenced by immunoSEQ multiplex PCR; TCRdb stores in-frame clones only, minus some. The sample holds 720,000 or so clones, approximately 83% seen once. These data also formed part of another study, on human thymus T cells.

Sequences were obtained from thymocytes. The origin of the receptors is a girl under three years old with a congenital heart defect.

This clone occurred a few times. The J gene is TRBJ2-2, the V gene TRBV6-5, with D perhaps TRBD1 (5 bases). Trimming took 7 bases from V and 1 from J, leaving 13 bases between them. This CDR3 is built from 15 residues. Looked up from germline, CDR1 is MNHEY and CDR2 is SVGAGI. The CDR3 DNA sequence: TGTGCCAGCACCGAAGTCCAGGGGAACACCGGGGAGCTGTTTTTT. Its translation is CASTEVQGNTGELFF.

This chain connects TRBV11-1 to TRBJ2-1; D possibly corresponds to TRBD2 (5 bases). V lost 1 base and J lost 9, with 10 bases in between. Germline CDR1 is SGHAT and CDR2 is FQDESV (reference sequence). The CDR3 totals 13 residues. The CDR3 region has the DNA TGTGCCAGCAGCTTAGGAGGGTTGCGTGAGCAGTTCTTC. Residues: CASSLGGLREQFF.

The chain joins TRBV7-9 to TRBJ2-3; tentative D call: TRBD2 (5 bases). CDR3 size: 18 residues. Trimming stripped 7 bases from V and 0 bases from J, with 23 bases between. Germline V gene lookup returns CDR1 SEHNR and CDR2 FQNEAQ (reference sequence). The CDR3 DNA reads as TGTGCCAGCAAAAAAGGAGTTTGGAGGATCCTTAGCACAGATACGCAGTATTTT. It specifies CASKKGVWRILSTDTQYF.

The V gene is TRBV11-2, the J gene TRBJ2-7; D is possibly TRBD1 (6 bases). The CDR3 sequence is 15 residues long. Trimming removed 3 bases from V and 2 bases from J, with 14 bases in between. CDR1 and CDR2 from the germline V gene are SGHAT and FQNNGV. The chain's CDR3 is CASSLGMRQAYEQYF. DNA for the CDR3: TGTGCCAGCAGCTTGGGGATGCGACAGGCCTACGAGCAGTACTTC.

The V and J genes are TRBV7-3 and TRBJ2-1; maybe TRBD1 (6 bases). Germline assignment: CDR1 SGHTA and CDR2 FQGTGA. V was trimmed by 3 bases and J by 6 bases, leaving 15 bases between them. CDR3 length equals 15 residues. This chain's CDR3 is CASSLTRGLANEQFF. DNA of the CDR3: TGTGCCAGCAGCTTGACCAGGGGCCTTGCCAATGAGCAGTTCTTC. The full variable domain, rest sourced from reference TRBV7-3 and TRBJ2-1, is GAGVSQTPSNKVTEKGKYVELRCDPISGHTALYWYRQSLGQGPEFLIYFQGTGAADDSGLPNDRFFAVRPEGSVSTLKIQRTERGDSAVYLCASSLTRGLANEQFFGPGTRLTVL.

This sequence joins TRBV19 and TRBJ1-1; tentatively, D is TRBD1 (6 bases). V lost 3 bases and J 0 bases, leaving 11 bases between the germline ends. The CDR3 is 15 residues long. Germline-derived CDR1 and CDR2 are LNHDA and SQIVND (reference sequence). The CDR3 here is CASSIPDRLNTEAFF. The CDR3 DNA is TGTGCCAGTAGTATCCCGGACAGACTGAACACTGAAGCTTTCTTT.

The V and J genes are TRBV7-6 and TRBJ2-7, with 7 bases aligning to TRBD2. V dropped 4 bases and J dropped 6; count of bases not matched to a gene: 12. The CDR3 totals 15 residues. Germline CDR1 is SGHVS and CDR2 is FNYEAQ. In nucleotides, the CDR3 is TGTGCCAGCAGCTCGACGGGCGGGGGTGGGTCCGAGCAGTACTTC. Translated: CASSSTGGGGSEQYF.

The rearrangement uses TRBV6-1 and TRBJ1-2, with TRBD1 as a possible D gene (6 bases). Germline V gives CDR1 MNHNS, CDR2 SASEGT. Trimming stripped 0 bases from V and 2 bases from J, with 16 bases between. The CDR3 has 17 residues. The CDR3 region has the DNA TGTGCCAGCAGTGAAGCTATCAGGCAGGGGCTAAACTATGGCTACACCTTC. It translates to CASSEAIRQGLNYGYTF.

V is TRBV27 and J is TRBJ2-1; 9 bases line up with TRBD1. The V segment lost 5 bases and the J segment 0 bases; nucleotides outside the gene matches: 8. This CDR3 region has 17 residues. Germline lookup yields CDR1 MNHEY and CDR2 SMNVEV (reference sequence). The CDR3 DNA reads TGTGCCAGCAGTCCCCGGACAGGGGCTAGCTCCTACAATGAGCAGTTCTTC. Translation gives CASSPRTGASSYNEQFF.

The sample holds a few counts of this clone. The V call is TRBV7-2, the J call TRBJ2-7; no clear D gene. V was pared by 0 bases and J by 5 bases, with 14 bases between. The length of the CDR3 is 15 residues. Per germline, CDR1 SGHTA and CDR2 FQGNSA. The chain's CDR3 is CASSLAASDPNEQYF. CDR3 DNA: TGTGCCAGCAGCTTAGCCGCTAGTGATCCGAACGAGCAGTACTTC.

This clone was recorded only once. The chain combines TRBV7-2 with TRBJ2-2; maybe TRBD1 (6 bases). Per germline, CDR1 SGHTA and CDR2 FQGNSA. Trimming took off 6 bases at V and 7 bases at J, with 15 bases between the two ends. This CDR3 spans 14 amino acids. The CDR3 DNA reads TGTGCCAGCAGATCGGACAGAAGCCACGGGGAGCTGTTTTTT. It encodes CASRSDRSHGELFF.

This chain uses TRBV28 with TRBJ1-1; 9 bases line up with TRBD1. CDR1 and CDR2 (germline): MDHEN, SYDVKM. V trimming: 6 bases; J trimming: 1 base; junction bases outside the gene matches: 3. The CDR3 is 14 residues long. The DNA of the CDR3 is TGTGCCAGCAGCTCACAGGGGGCGAACACTGAAGCTTTCTTT. Translated, it gives CASSSQGANTEAFF.

CDR3 sequence reads: CASSSQGPTTNRGNTEAFF. In nucleotides, the CDR3 is TGTGCCAGCAGCTCCCAAGGCCCAACGACGAACAGGGGAAATACTGAAGCTTTCTTT. The genes are TRBV13 and TRBJ1-1, with TRBD1 matching 7 bases. The CDR3 is 19 residues long. V shed 4 bases, J shed 5 bases, and the junction held 22 bases outside the gene matches. CDR1 PRHDT and CDR2 FYEKMQ come from the germline V gene (reference sequence).

The V and J genes are TRBV5-1 and TRBJ2-3; TRBD2 agrees at 8 bases. The CDR3 has 16 residues. Trimming at V came to 3 bases and at J to 3 bases, leaving 9 bases not matched to a gene. CDR1 is SGHRS, CDR2 YFSETQ, per germline. Here the CDR3 reads CASSWGRTSLTDTQYF. The CDR3 region has the DNA TGCGCCAGCAGCTGGGGAAGGACTAGCCTTACAGATACGCAGTATTTT.

The rearrangement uses TRBV14 and TRBJ1-2, with 10 bases that match TRBD1. Trimming cost V 0 bases and J 3 bases; bases outside gene matches: 1. Germline lookup yields CDR1 SGHDN and CDR2 FVKESK. The CDR3 totals 15 residues. DNA for the CDR3: TGTGCCAGCAGCCAAGAAGGGACAGGGGACTATGGCTACACCTTC. Translation: CASSQEGTGDYGYTF. Using reference TRBV14 and TRBJ1-2 for the parts outside the CDR3, the full variable domain is EAGVTQFPSHSVIEKGQTVTLRCDPISGHDNLYWYRRVMGKEIKFLLHFVKESKQDESGMPNNRFLAERTGGTYSTLKVQPAELEDSGVYFCASSQEGTGDYGYTFGSGTRLTVV.